The 27 T cell receptor beta chains given below trace back to one sample, sequenced in a study of cytomegalovirus exposure and HLA in healthy donors. The PCR made use of 60 Vbeta and 13 Jbeta primers. Sequencing used immunoSEQ multiplex PCR; TCRdb keeps in-frame clones, though not all of them. The sample has around 150,000 clones; approximately 79% are singletons. The sequenced sample consisted of PBMCs. These receptors all come from a man aged 35 to 55 in good health and CMV-seronegative.

This chain links TRBV18 with TRBJ2-1, with D perhaps TRBD2 (7 bases). V was shortened by 1 base and J by 3 bases, with 13 bases between the two germline ends. The CDR3 contains 16 residues. Germline V lookup: CDR1 KGHSH, CDR2 LQKENI. CDR3 protein: CASSPRGGGDYNEQFF. The CDR3 DNA reads as TGTGCCAGCTCACCACGGGGCGGGGGCGACTACAATGAGCAGTTCTTC.

This sequence joins TRBV6-4 and TRBJ1-2; 7 bases fit TRBD1. The CDR3 has 14 amino acids. Looked up from germline, CDR1 is MRHNA and CDR2 is SNTAGT. V dropped 3 bases and J dropped 7; count of bases not matched to a gene: 8. This CDR3 is CASSERDRDGGYTF. The CDR3 region has the DNA TGTGCCAGCAGTGAGCGCGACAGGGATGGTGGCTACACCTTC.

V is TRBV30 and J is TRBJ1-2; a possible D gene is TRBD1 (5 bases). Trimming removed 7 bases at V and 7 bases at J, with 16 bases between. Germline V gene data show CDR1 as GTSNPN and CDR2 as SVGIG (reference sequence). The CDR3 totals 12 residues. The CDR3 protein is CASGGGLSGYTF. In DNA form, the CDR3 reads TGTGCCTCTGGGGGGGGTTTAAGTGGCTACACCTTC.

This clone was found once. This chain joins TRBV5-1 and TRBJ2-5; perhaps TRBD2 as D (6 bases). Germline-derived CDR1 and CDR2 are SGHRS and YFSETQ. The CDR3 has 18 residues. The germline V and J ends were trimmed by 3 bases and 1 base, with 22 bases remaining between them. CDR3 residues: CASSSQGTRSRPQETQYF. Written as DNA, the CDR3 is TGCGCCAGCAGCTCGCAAGGGACTCGCAGTCGGCCCCAAGAGACCCAGTACTTC.

V gene TRBV18 combines with J gene TRBJ2-7; D perhaps matches TRBD1 (7 bases). Germline V gives CDR1 KGHSH, CDR2 LQKENI. The CDR3 is 13 residues long. The V and J ends lost 6 bases and 3 bases respectively, with 12 bases between them. CDR3 sequence reads: CASSWQGGYEQYF. The CDR3 nucleotides read TGTGCCAGCTCTTGGCAGGGGGGCTACGAGCAGTACTTC.

The rearrangement joins TRBV25-1 to TRBJ2-2, with 9 positions matching TRBD2. V lost 4 bases to trimming and J lost 3 bases; unmatched junction nucleotides: 0. The CDR3 is 14 amino acids. Per germline, CDR1 MGHDK and CDR2 SYGVNS. CDR3 DNA sequence: TGTGCCAGCAGTGTAGCGGGAGACACCGGGGAGCTGTTTTTT. The encoded protein is CASSVAGDTGELFF.

This chain links TRBV29-1 with TRBJ2-1; TRBD1 aligns across 7 bases. With V trimmed by 7 bases and J by 0 bases, 9 bases remained unmatched. This CDR3 spans 15 amino acids. Looked up from germline, CDR1 is SQVTM and CDR2 is ANQGSEA. The CDR3 reads CSGGQSTSSYNEQFF. The CDR3 coding sequence is TGCAGCGGGGGACAGTCTACATCCTCCTACAATGAGCAGTTCTTC.

The rearrangement joins TRBV25-1 to TRBJ2-1; 9 nucleotides match TRBD1. Per germline, CDR1 MGHDK and CDR2 SYGVNS. The V gene end was trimmed by 2 bases and the J gene end by 8 bases; junction bases not matched to a gene: 7. The CDR3 contains 15 residues. The CDR3 here is CASSEPGQGRDEQFF. CDR3 DNA: TGTGCCAGCAGTGAACCGGGACAGGGACGTGATGAGCAGTTCTTC.

The chain links TRBV9 to TRBJ2-1; 9 nucleotides match TRBD2. Germline V gene lookup returns CDR1 SGDLS and CDR2 YYNGEE. V lost 3 bases to trimming and J lost 7 bases; unmatched junction nucleotides: 5. This CDR3 has 14 amino acids. In DNA form, the CDR3 reads TGTGCCAGCAGCGCCCTAGCGGGAACGAATGAGCAGTTCTTC. This encodes CASSALAGTNEQFF.

The chain links TRBV5-1 to TRBJ2-5, with D possibly being TRBD1 (5 bases). The CDR3 covers 15 residues. Germline loops: CDR1 SGHRS, CDR2 YFSETQ. Trimming took 0 bases from V and 1 from J, leaving 10 bases between them. CDR3 bases: TGCGCCAGCAGCTTGGTACCACAGGTCCAAGAGACCCAGTACTTC. Translating gives CASSLVPQVQETQYF.

The chain combines TRBV7-9 with TRBJ1-1, with no clear D. This CDR3 is 11 amino acids long. The V gene lost 5 bases and the J gene lost 10 bases, with 11 bases spanning the gap. Germline V gene sequence: CDR1 SEHNR, CDR2 FQNEAQ (reference sequence). The CDR3, as DNA: TGTGCCAGCAGCGGAGGGTGGGTAGCTTTCTTT. This encodes CASSGGWVAFF.

The J gene is TRBJ2-1, the V gene TRBV7-2; 11 nucleotides align to TRBD2. With V trimmed by 5 bases and J by 2 bases, 8 bases remained unmatched. The CDR3 covers 17 residues. Germline V gene lookup returns CDR1 SGHTA and CDR2 FQGNSA. The CDR3 coding sequence is TGTGCCAGCAGCCGCAGTATAGCGGGAGGGCCCTACAATGAGCAGTTCTTC. Its translation: CASSRSIAGGPYNEQFF.

V is TRBV4-2 and J is TRBJ2-5; 11 bases are shared with TRBD2. CDR1 is LGHNA, CDR2 YNFKEQ, per germline. V was clipped by 0 bases and J by 4 bases; unmatched bases: 16. The CDR3 covers 20 residues. CDR3 protein: CASSQDPTSGSGSSVETQYF. For the CDR3, the DNA is TGTGCCAGCAGCCAAGACCCCACTAGCGGGAGTGGCTCGTCGGTAGAGACCCAGTACTTC.

This sequence joins TRBV7-6 and TRBJ2-1; 14 nucleotides line up with TRBD2. From germline, CDR1 is SGHVS and CDR2 FNYEAQ. With V trimmed by 4 bases and J by 7 bases, 6 bases remained unmatched. The CDR3 totals 16 residues. CDR3 in amino acids: CASSSGLAGARNEQFF. CDR3 bases: TGTGCCAGCAGCTCGGGACTAGCGGGAGCGAGGAATGAGCAGTTCTTC.

The J gene is TRBJ2-3, the V gene TRBV6-5; D remains ambiguous. CDR3 size: 15 residues. Trimming took off 5 bases at V and 4 bases at J, with 16 bases between the two ends. Looked up from germline, CDR1 is MNHEY and CDR2 is SVGAGI. CDR3 DNA: TGTGCCAGCAGTACCGACTTTCGTCGGGCAGATACGCAGTATTTT. Translated, it gives CASSTDFRRADTQYF.

This chain joins TRBV29-1 and TRBJ1-1; tentative D call: TRBD1 (5 bases). The V gene lost 7 bases and the J gene lost 2 bases, with 14 bases spanning the gap. This CDR3 is built from 13 residues. Per germline, CDR1 SQVTM and CDR2 ANQGSEA. The CDR3 bases are TGCAGCGGAGAGGACACCCCAAACACTGAAGCTTTCTTT. Protein product: CSGEDTPNTEAFF. Full variable domain (remainder filled in from reference TRBV29-1 and TRBJ1-1): SAVISQKPSRDICQRGTSLTIQCQVDSQVTMMFWYRQQPGQSLTLIATANQGSEATYESGFVIDKFPISRPNLTFSTLTVSNMSPEDSSIYLCSGEDTPNTEAFFGQGTRLTVV.

The chain employs TRBV23-1 and TRBJ2-5; 7 bases are shared with TRBD2. TRBV23-1 falls under the ORF class, with uncertain function. Trimming at V came to 11 bases and at J to 2 bases, leaving 5 bases not matched to a gene. This CDR3 is built from 12 residues. The CDR3 DNA reads as TGCGCCGGGGGGGAGGGGCAAGAGACCCAGTACTTC. Encoded protein: CAGGEGQETQYF.

The gene calls are TRBV28 and TRBJ1-5; D gene uncertain. Per germline, CDR1 MDHEN and CDR2 SYDVKM. This CDR3 region has 12 residues. V was clipped by 7 bases and J by 9 bases, with 13 bases between them. CDR3 nucleotides: TGTGCCAGCATCAACACCCCTTGGCCCCAGCATTTT. Residues: CASINTPWPQHF.

The V call is TRBV11-1, the J call TRBJ2-1, with D possibly TRBD2 on 6 matching bases. V lost 1 base and J 2 bases, leaving 18 bases between the germline ends. This CDR3 is 18 amino acids long. Looked up from germline, CDR1 is SGHAT and CDR2 is FQDESV (reference sequence). The CDR3 reads CASSLDWAGPWAYNEQFF. As DNA, the CDR3 is TGTGCCAGCAGCTTAGACTGGGCGGGGCCCTGGGCCTACAATGAGCAGTTCTTC.

This chain connects TRBV7-2 to TRBJ2-3; 9 bases line up with TRBD2. Germline CDR1 and CDR2: SGHTA and FQGNSA. V was clipped by 4 bases and J by 1 base; unmatched bases: 3. The CDR3 sequence is 15 residues long. The CDR3 DNA reads as TGTGCCAGCAGCTCAGCGGGAGGTCGCACAGATACGCAGTATTTT. Its translation: CASSSAGGRTDTQYF.

The V call is TRBV18, the J call TRBJ2-1, with D possibly being TRBD1 (6 bases). This CDR3 has 14 amino acids. The germline gives CDR1 KGHSH, CDR2 LQKENI. V lost 0 bases, J lost 6 bases, and 9 bases lay in between. DNA of the CDR3: TGTGCCAGCTCACCACCGGTCAGGGGCAATGAGCAGTTCTTC. It yields the protein CASSPPVRGNEQFF.

The chain links TRBV7-2 to TRBJ1-1, with TRBD1 as a possible D gene (6 bases). The CDR3 is 15 amino acids. Germline V gene sequence: CDR1 SGHTA, CDR2 FQGNSA. Trimming removed 0 bases from V and 3 bases from J, with 11 bases in between. In DNA, the CDR3 is TGTGCCAGCAGCTTAGCCATACAGGGACACACTGAAGCTTTCTTT. This codes for CASSLAIQGHTEAFF.

This chain links TRBV2 with TRBJ2-1; D gene uncertain. Germline V gene lookup returns CDR1 SNHLY and CDR2 FYNNEI. The V end was cut by 4 bases, the J end by 7 bases, with 5 bases between. The CDR3 length is 11 residues. The CDR3 is CASSVTNEQFF. The CDR3 DNA sequence: TGTGCCAGCAGTGTCACAAATGAGCAGTTCTTC.

The chain carries TRBV28 and TRBJ2-3, with TRBD1 identical over 7 bases. Trimming removed 1 base from V and 0 bases from J; junction bases left unmatched: 7. CDR3 length: 17 amino acids. CDR1 is MDHEN, CDR2 SYDVKM, per germline. The CDR3 loop reads CASSLLWGQSSTDTQYF. CDR3 bases: TGTGCCAGCAGTTTATTATGGGGACAGTCTAGCACAGATACGCAGTATTTT.

V usage is TRBV29-1 and J usage is TRBJ2-5; D perhaps matches TRBD1 (7 bases). Between the trimmed V and J ends, which lost 3 bases and 11 bases, there was a span of 25 bases. CDR1 and CDR2 (germline): SQVTM, ANQGSEA. CDR3 length: 15 residues. CDR3 protein: CSVEGSEGAWEEQYF. CDR3 coding DNA: TGCAGCGTTGAGGGTTCGGAGGGGGCATGGGAAGAGCAGTACTTC.

V gene TRBV27 combines with J gene TRBJ2-3, with TRBD2 matching 10 bases. Germline loops: CDR1 MNHEY, CDR2 SMNVEV (reference sequence). Unmatched junction bases numbered 9, after V lost 6 bases and J lost 0 bases. CDR3 length: 17 amino acids. The CDR3 region is CASSRESGRVSTDTQYF. The CDR3 region has the DNA TGTGCCAGCAGCCGAGAGAGCGGGAGGGTTAGCACAGATACGCAGTATTTT.

This clone was seen a single time. The V gene is TRBV27, the J gene TRBJ2-5, with D uncertain. CDR1 is MNHEY and CDR2 is SMNVEV in the germline V gene (reference sequence). This CDR3 spans 13 amino acids. V was trimmed by 5 bases and J by 1 base, leaving 8 bases between them. CDR3 sequence reads: CASSQNFQETQYF. In DNA, the CDR3 is TGTGCCAGCAGTCAAAATTTCCAAGAGACCCAGTACTTC.